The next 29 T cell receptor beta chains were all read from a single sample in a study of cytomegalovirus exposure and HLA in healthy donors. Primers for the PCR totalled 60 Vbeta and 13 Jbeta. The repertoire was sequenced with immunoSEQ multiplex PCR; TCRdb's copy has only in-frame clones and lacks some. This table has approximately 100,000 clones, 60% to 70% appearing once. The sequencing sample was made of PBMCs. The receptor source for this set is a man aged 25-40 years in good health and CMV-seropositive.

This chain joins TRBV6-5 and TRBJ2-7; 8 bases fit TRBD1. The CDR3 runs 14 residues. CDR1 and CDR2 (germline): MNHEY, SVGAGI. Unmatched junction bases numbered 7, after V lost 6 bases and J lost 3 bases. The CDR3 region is CASRRQGSGYEQYF. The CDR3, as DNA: TGTGCCAGCAGGAGACAGGGGTCGGGCTACGAGCAGTACTTC.

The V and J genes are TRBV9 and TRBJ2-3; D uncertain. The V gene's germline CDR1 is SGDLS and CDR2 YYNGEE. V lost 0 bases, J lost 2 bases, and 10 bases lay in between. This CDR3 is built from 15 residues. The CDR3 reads CASSVELLNTDTQYF. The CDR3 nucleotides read TGTGCCAGCAGCGTAGAGCTACTGAACACAGATACGCAGTATTTT.

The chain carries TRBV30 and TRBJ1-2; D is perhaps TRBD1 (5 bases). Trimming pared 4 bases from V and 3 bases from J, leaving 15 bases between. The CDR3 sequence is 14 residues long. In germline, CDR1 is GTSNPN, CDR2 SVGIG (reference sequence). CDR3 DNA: TGTGCCTGGACCCCAGTTTGGGGGGACTATGGCTACACCTTC. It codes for CAWTPVWGDYGYTF.

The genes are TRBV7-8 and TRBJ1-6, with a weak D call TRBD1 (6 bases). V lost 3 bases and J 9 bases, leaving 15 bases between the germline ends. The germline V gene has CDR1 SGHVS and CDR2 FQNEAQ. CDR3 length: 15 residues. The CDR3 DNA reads TGTGCCAGCAGCTTCCAGGGGCTCGAGGGTTCACCCCTCCACTTT. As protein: CASSFQGLEGSPLHF.

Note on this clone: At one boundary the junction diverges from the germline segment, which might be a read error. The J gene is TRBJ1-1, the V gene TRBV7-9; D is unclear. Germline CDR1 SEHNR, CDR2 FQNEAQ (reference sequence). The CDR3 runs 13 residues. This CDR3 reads CASGFAENTEAFF. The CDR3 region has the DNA TGTGCCAGCGGCTTTGCGGAGAACACTGAAGCTTTCTTT.

For the CDR3, the DNA is TGTGCCAGCAGCCGGGAAGTGGACAGGTGGCAGTTCTTC. This encodes CASSREVDRWQFF. V and J are TRBV7-2 and TRBJ2-1; 7 nucleotides line up with TRBD1. CDR1 is SGHTA, CDR2 FQGNSA, per germline. J gave up 12 bases and V 5 bases, and 10 bases lay outside the gene matches. The CDR3 totals 13 residues.

CDR3 DNA sequence: TGCGCCAGCAGCCCCCTCACAGGGGGCGACTATGGCTACACCTTC. The encoded protein is CASSPLTGGDYGYTF. J is TRBJ1-2 and V is TRBV4-1; 9 bases are shared with TRBD1. This CDR3 has 15 residues. The germline CDR1 and CDR2 sequences are MGHRA and YSYEKL. V was clipped by 4 bases and J by 3 bases; unmatched bases: 6.

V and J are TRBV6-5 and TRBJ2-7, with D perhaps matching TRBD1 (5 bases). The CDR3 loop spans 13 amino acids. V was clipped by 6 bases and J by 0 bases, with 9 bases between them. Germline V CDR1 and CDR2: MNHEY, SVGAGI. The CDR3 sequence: CASRDTGSYEQYF. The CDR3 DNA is TGTGCCAGCAGGGACACGGGCTCCTACGAGCAGTACTTC.

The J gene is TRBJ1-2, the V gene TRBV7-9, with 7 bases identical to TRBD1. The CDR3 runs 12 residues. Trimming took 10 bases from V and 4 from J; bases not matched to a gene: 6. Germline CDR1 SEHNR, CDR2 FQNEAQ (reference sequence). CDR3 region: CATQTGAYGYTF. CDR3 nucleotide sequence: TGTGCCACACAAACAGGGGCCTATGGCTACACCTTC.

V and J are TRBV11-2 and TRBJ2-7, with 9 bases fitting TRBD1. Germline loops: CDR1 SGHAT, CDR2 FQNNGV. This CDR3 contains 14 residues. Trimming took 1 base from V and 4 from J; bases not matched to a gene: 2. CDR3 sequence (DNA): TGTGCCAGCAGCTTAGGACAGGGGGGGTACGAGCAGTACTTC. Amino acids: CASSLGQGGYEQYF.

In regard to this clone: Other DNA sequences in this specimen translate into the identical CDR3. CDR3 region: CASSLGVAGVGAAQPQHF. The CDR3 bases are TGTGCCAGCAGTTTAGGAGTTGCGGGAGTCGGGGCCGCTCAGCCCCAGCATTTT. The gene calls are TRBV27 and TRBJ1-5; perhaps TRBD1 as D (5 bases). The CDR3 contains 18 residues. Per the germline V gene, CDR1 is MNHEY and CDR2 is SMNVEV (reference sequence). Trimming took 2 bases from V and 6 from J, leaving 23 bases between them.

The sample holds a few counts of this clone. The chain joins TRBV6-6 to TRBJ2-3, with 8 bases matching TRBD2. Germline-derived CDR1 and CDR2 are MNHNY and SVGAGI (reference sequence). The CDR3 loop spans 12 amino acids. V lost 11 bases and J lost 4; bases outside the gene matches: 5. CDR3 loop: CAGSGGPDTQYF. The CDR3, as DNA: TGTGCCGGGAGCGGGGGCCCAGATACGCAGTATTTT.

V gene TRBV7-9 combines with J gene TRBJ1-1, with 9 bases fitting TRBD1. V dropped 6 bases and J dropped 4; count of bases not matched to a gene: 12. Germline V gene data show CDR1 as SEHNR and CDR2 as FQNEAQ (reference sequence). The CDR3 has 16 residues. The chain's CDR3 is CASRPTGTGIRTEAFF. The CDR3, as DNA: TGTGCCAGCAGGCCAACCGGGACAGGGATTCGCACTGAAGCTTTCTTT.

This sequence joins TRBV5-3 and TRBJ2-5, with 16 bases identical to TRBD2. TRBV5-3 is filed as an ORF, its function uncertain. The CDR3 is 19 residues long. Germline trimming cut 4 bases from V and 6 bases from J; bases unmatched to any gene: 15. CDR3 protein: CARSPGGLAGGTRGKTQYF. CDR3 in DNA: TGTGCCAGAAGCCCAGGGGGACTAGCGGGGGGGACGAGAGGGAAGACCCAGTACTTC.

The DNA of the CDR3 is TGTGCCAGCAGCCAAGAAGGAACCGGGGGGGCCTTCGGCGGGGAGCTGTTTTTT. Translated: CASSQEGTGGAFGGELFF. The V call is TRBV4-2, the J call TRBJ2-2; 8 bases match TRBD2. The CDR3 is 18 amino acids. The trim removed 0 bases at V and 7 bases at J, leaving 13 bases unmatched. Germline V CDR1 and CDR2: LGHNA, YNFKEQ.

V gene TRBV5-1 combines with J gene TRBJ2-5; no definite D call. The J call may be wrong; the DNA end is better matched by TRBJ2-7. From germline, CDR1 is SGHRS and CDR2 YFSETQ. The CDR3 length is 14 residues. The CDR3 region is CASSLAPPGYEQYF. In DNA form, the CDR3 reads TGCGCCAGCAGCTTGGCCCCGCCAGGCTACGAGCAGTACTTC.

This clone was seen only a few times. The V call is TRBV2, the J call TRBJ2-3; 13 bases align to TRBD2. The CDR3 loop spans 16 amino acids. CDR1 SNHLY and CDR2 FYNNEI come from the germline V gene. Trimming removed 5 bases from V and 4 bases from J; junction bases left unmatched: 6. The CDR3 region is CASSSAGTSGADTQYF. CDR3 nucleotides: TGTGCCAGCAGTTCCGCCGGGACTAGCGGGGCAGATACGCAGTATTTT.

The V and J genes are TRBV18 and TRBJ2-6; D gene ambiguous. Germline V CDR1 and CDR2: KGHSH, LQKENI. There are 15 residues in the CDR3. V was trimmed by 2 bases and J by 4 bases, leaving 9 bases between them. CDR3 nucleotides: TGTGCCAGCTCACCAGTTACATCCGGGGCCAACGTCCTGACTTTC. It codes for CASSPVTSGANVLTF.

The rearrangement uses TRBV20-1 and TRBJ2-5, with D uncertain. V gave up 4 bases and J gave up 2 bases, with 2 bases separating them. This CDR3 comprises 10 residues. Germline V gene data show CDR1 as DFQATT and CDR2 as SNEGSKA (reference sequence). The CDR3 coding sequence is TGCAGTGCTACACAAGAGACCCAGTACTTC. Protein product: CSATQETQYF.

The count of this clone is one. For the CDR3, the DNA is TGTGCCAGCAGCTTTCGCCGACTAGCGGTATACGAGCAGTACTTC. This codes for CASSFRRLAVYEQYF. The chain is built from TRBV13 and TRBJ2-7; 9 bases line up with TRBD2. Looked up from germline, CDR1 is PRHDT and CDR2 is FYEKMQ (reference sequence). Trimming removed 3 bases from V and 4 bases from J; junction bases left unmatched: 7. The CDR3 extends over 15 amino acids.

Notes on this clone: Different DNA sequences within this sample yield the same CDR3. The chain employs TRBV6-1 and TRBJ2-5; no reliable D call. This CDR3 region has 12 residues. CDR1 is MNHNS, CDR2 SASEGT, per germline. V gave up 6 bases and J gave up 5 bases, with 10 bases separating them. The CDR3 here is CASRGLGETQYF. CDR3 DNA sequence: TGTGCCAGCAGAGGTCTCGGGGAGACCCAGTACTTC.

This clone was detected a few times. CDR3 amino acids: CASRSPRGPGGTEAFF. In nucleotides, the CDR3 is TGTGCCAGCAGGTCCCCGCGGGGCCCAGGTGGCACTGAAGCTTTCTTT. The chain carries TRBV11-2 and TRBJ1-1; D might be TRBD1 (5 bases). Germline loops: CDR1 SGHAT, CDR2 FQNNGV. The CDR3 is made up of 16 amino acids. V lost 6 bases to trimming and J lost 4 bases, with 21 bases between them.

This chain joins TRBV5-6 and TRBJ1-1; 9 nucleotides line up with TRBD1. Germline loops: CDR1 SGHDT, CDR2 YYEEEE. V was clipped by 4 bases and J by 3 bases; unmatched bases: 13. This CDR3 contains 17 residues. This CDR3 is CASSLGDRELMHTEAFF. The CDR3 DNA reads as TGTGCCAGCAGCCTCGGGGACAGGGAATTAATGCACACTGAAGCTTTCTTT.

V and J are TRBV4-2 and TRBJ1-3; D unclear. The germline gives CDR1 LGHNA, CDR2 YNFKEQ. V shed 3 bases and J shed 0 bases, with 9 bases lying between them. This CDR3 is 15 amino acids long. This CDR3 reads CASSQGLVSGNTIYF. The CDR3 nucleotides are TGTGCCAGCAGCCAGGGCTTAGTCTCTGGAAACACCATATATTTT.

CDR3 nucleotides: TGTGCCAGCAGCCCCAGAGGGGAGGCGGCATTCGGGGCTTTCTTT. This gives the protein CASSPRGEAAFGAFF. The chain carries TRBV11-2 and TRBJ1-1, with D possibly TRBD1 on 5 matching bases. This CDR3 region has 15 residues. Germline V CDR1 and CDR2: SGHAT, FQNNGV. The V gene lost 5 bases and the J gene lost 11 bases, with 24 bases spanning the gap.

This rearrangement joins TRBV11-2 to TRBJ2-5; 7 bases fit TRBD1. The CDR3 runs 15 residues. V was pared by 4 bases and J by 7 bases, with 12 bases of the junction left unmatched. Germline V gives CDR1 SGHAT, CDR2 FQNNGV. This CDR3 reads CASSSTGTAKRTQYF. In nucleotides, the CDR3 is TGTGCCAGCAGCTCCACCGGGACAGCCAAGCGGACCCAGTACTTC.

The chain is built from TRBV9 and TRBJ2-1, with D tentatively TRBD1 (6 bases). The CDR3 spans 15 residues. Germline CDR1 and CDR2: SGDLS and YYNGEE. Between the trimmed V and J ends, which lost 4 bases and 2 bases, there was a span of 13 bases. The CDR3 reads CASSPQQGTYNEQFF. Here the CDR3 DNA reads TGTGCCAGCAGCCCACAACAGGGTACCTACAATGAGCAGTTCTTC.

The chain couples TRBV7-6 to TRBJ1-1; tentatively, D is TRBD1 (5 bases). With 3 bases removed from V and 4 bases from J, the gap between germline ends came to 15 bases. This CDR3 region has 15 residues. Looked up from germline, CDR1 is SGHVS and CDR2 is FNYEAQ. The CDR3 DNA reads TGTGCCAGCAGCTTCCAGGCGGGGGAGGTCACTGAAGCTTTCTTT. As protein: CASSFQAGEVTEAFF. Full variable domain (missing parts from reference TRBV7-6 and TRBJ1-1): GAGVSQSPRYKVTKRGQDVALRCDPISGHVSLYWYRQALGQGPEFLTYFNYEAQQDKSGLPNDRFSAERPEGSISTLTIQRTEQRDSAMYRCASSFQAGEVTEAFFGQGTRLTVV.

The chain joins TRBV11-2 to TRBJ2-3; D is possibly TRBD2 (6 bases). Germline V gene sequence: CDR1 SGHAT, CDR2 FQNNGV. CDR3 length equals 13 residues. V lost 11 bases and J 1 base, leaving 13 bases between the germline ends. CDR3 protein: CAGEAMGTDTQYF. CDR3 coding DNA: TGTGCCGGGGAGGCGATGGGCACAGATACGCAGTATTTT.